This entry lists 17 T cell receptor beta chains sequenced from one sample in a study of CD8+ T cells in alopecia areata. Following extraction, RNA underwent reverse transcription to cDNA, which served as the sequencing template. Clones were read by immunoSEQ multiplex PCR, and TCRdb kept only the in-frame ones, dropping some. In total the sample includes 200,000 to 300,000 clones, none of them seen once. The study sorted pooled cutaneous lymph node cells by CD4, CD8alpha, NKG2D, NKG2ACE and other markers. The source material was CD4+ T cells sorted from a lymph node. The receptors come from a C3H/HeJ mouse with alopecia areata. Mouse strain MHC haplotype: H2-k.

A note on this clone: Germline and genes here are mouse. The CDR3 goes on 4 residues after the read ends, and that part is filled in from the germline J gene. This chain joins TRBV5 and TRBJ2-1; D remains ambiguous. The CDR3 extends over 15 amino acids. Per the germline V gene, CDR1 is LGHNA and CDR2 is YNLKQL (reference sequence). V was trimmed by 0 bases and J by 0 bases, leaving 6 bases between them. Incomplete CDR3 DNA: TGTGCCAGCAGCCAAGATCCCAGTAACTATGCT. Translated, it gives CASSQDPSNYA. The whole CDR3 reads CASSQDPSNYAEQFF.

A note on this clone: Gene names refer to mouse genes. The read comes to an end 4 residues before the CDR3 does, leaving the germline J gene to fill in the end. The same CDR3 is also encoded by other DNA sequences in this sample. This chain joins TRBV5 and TRBJ1-1; TRBD1 might be the D (5 bases). The germline gives CDR1 LGHNA, CDR2 YNLKQL (reference sequence). The CDR3 totals 14 residues. Between the trimmed V and J ends, which lost 0 bases and 1 base, there was a span of 6 bases. The CDR3 DNA, read in part, is TGTGCCAGCAGCCAAGAGGGGGGGAACACA. This encodes CASSQEGGNT. The full CDR3 protein is CASSQEGGNTEVFF.

As for this clone: Gene names denote mouse genes. The CDR3 extends 3 residues past the end of the read, so its final part is completed from the germline J gene. V and J are TRBV19 and TRBJ1-6; 10 nucleotides align to TRBD1. TRBJ1-6 is flagged as an ORF with uncertain function. CDR3 length: 15 residues. After removal of 5 bases from V and 7 bases from J, the junction contained 6 bases not matched to a gene. CDR1 and CDR2 from the germline V gene are FNHDT and SITEND (reference sequence). The part of the CDR3 DNA that was read is TGTGCCAGCAGGAGACAGGGGGCGAGGAATTCGCCC. Encoded protein: CASRRQGARNSP. The full CDR3 is CASRRQGARNSPLYF.

To note about this clone: The germline and genes are mouse ones. The read ends 4 residues before the CDR3 terminus; that terminus is restored from the germline J gene. Other DNA sequences in the sample encode the same CDR3. This chain links TRBV17 with TRBJ2-2; D is uncertain. Trimming pared 5 bases from V and 0 bases from J, leaving 7 bases between. The CDR3 contains 14 residues. Germline V gene lookup returns CDR1 MNHDT and CDR2 YYDKIL. Partial CDR3 DNA: TGTGCTAGCAGTCGACACTCAAACACCGGG. This codes for CASSRHSNTG. The entire CDR3 protein is CASSRHSNTGQLYF.

In the case of this clone: Mouse gene names and germline throughout. The sequence runs out 4 residues before the end of the CDR3; the remainder is reconstructed from the germline J gene. The V gene is TRBV5, the J gene TRBJ2-1, with unresolved D. The CDR3 is made up of 14 amino acids. Per the germline V gene, CDR1 is LGHNA and CDR2 is YNLKQL (reference sequence). V lost 1 base, J lost 1 base, and 5 bases lay in between. CDR3 bases read: TGTGCCAGCAGCCAAGTATGGAACTATGCT. It specifies CASSQVWNYA. The CDR3 as a whole reads CASSQVWNYAEQFF.

With respect to this clone: The gene names given are mouse names. The CDR3 is CASSSLRGGTGQLYF. Incomplete CDR3 DNA: TGTGCCAGCAGTAGCCTCAGGGGTGGCACCGGG. V is TRBV19 and J is TRBJ2-2; the D gene is possibly TRBD1 (6 bases). The read ends 4 residues early relative to the CDR3; the germline J gene fills the gap. The V gene's germline CDR1 is FNHDT and CDR2 SITEND (reference sequence). The CDR3 runs to 15 residues. V lost 3 bases to trimming and J lost 4 bases, with 13 bases between them. Variable domain in full (rest from reference TRBV19 and TRBJ2-2): GGIITQTPKFLIGQEGQKLTLKCQQNFNHDTMYWYRQDSGKGLRLIYYSITENDLQKGDLSEGYDASREKKSSFSLTVTSAQKNEMAVFLCASSSLRGGTGQLYFGEGSKLTVL.

Turning to this clone: The listed genes are named as in mouse. Other nucleotide sequences from this sample produce the same CDR3. CDR3 amino acids: CTCSAGTGYTGQLYF. Partial CDR3 DNA: TGCACCTGCAGTGCAGGGACAGGGTACACCGGG. The chain carries TRBV1 and TRBJ2-2; 8 nucleotides line up with TRBD1. The CDR3 end falls 4 residues outside the read, so it is completed with the germline J gene. The V gene end was trimmed by 1 base and the J gene end by 3 bases; junction bases not matched to a gene: 1. There are 15 residues in the CDR3. Germline CDR1 reads NSQYPW; CDR2 reads LRSPGD (reference sequence).

This clone was detected only a few times. Each gene name is a mouse one. Coverage ceases 4 residues before the CDR3 finishes, and the germline J gene fills in the end. At the DNA level, this CDR3 is encoded by other sequences in the same sample as well. The V call is TRBV19, the J call TRBJ1-2, with TRBD1 as a possible D gene (6 bases). Looked up from germline, CDR1 is FNHDT and CDR2 is SITEND (reference sequence). The germline V and J ends were trimmed by 0 bases and 3 bases, with 9 bases remaining between them. The CDR3 is 14 amino acids. The CDR3 region is CASSIGGADSDYTF. The part of the CDR3 DNA that was read is TGTGCCAGCAGTATAGGGGGGGCTGACTCC. The full variable domain, its missing parts supplied by reference TRBV19 and TRBJ1-2, is GGIITQTPKFLIGQEGQKLTLKCQQNFNHDTMYWYRQDSGKGLRLIYYSITENDLQKGDLSEGYDASREKKSSFSLTVTSAQKNEMAVFLCASSIGGADSDYTFGSGTRLLVI.

A word on this clone: Gene labels here are mouse ones. The part of the CDR3 DNA that was read is TGTGCCAGCAGCAAGGGACTGGGGACAGAA. Translation gives CASSKGLGTE. The CDR3 reads in full as CASSKGLGTETLYF. V is TRBV5 and J is TRBJ2-3; the match to TRBD2 covers 10 bases. The read comes to an end 4 residues before the CDR3 does, leaving the germline J gene to fill in the end. Trimming removed 5 bases from V and 4 bases from J; junction bases left unmatched: 3. The germline gives CDR1 LGHNA, CDR2 YNLKQL (reference sequence). The CDR3 covers 14 residues.

This clone has only a few counts. Germline and genes here are mouse. The read finishes 4 residues shy of the CDR3 end, and the germline J gene is used to complete it. The chain is built from TRBV1 and TRBJ1-2, with TRBD1 matching over 10 bases. Looked up from germline, CDR1 is NSQYPW and CDR2 is LRSPGD (reference sequence). The V gene end was trimmed by 4 bases and the J gene end by 3 bases; junction bases not matched to a gene: 5. The CDR3 spans 15 residues. CDR3 bases read: TGCACCTGCAGTGGTCCGGGACAGGGGCACTCC. Translation: CTCSGPGQGHS. The entire CDR3 protein reads CTCSGPGQGHSDYTF.

As concerns this clone: Gene and germline names: mouse. The read ends 4 residues shy of where the CDR3 ends; the end is completed using the germline J gene. The V gene is TRBV13-1, the J gene TRBJ1-2; TRBD1 agrees at 9 bases. The CDR3 length is 15 residues. Germline V gives CDR1 NSHNY, CDR2 SYGAGN. The CDR3 protein is CASSEPGQGEADYTF. CDR3 bases read: TGTGCCAGCAGCGAACCGGGACAGGGAGAAGCC.

A few counts support this clone. The gene names given are mouse names. Incomplete CDR3 DNA: TGTGCCAGCAGTGGGACAGGGGAGGTCACCGGG. Translated, it gives CASSGTGEVTG. The CDR3 reads in full as CASSGTGEVTGQLYF. The V gene is TRBV13-1, the J gene TRBJ2-2; TRBD1 matches 9 bases. The read falls 4 residues short of the CDR3 end, and the missing part is taken from the germline J gene. Germline V gene lookup returns CDR1 NSHNY and CDR2 SYGAGN. V lost 3 bases and J lost 4; bases outside the gene matches: 4. This CDR3 spans 15 amino acids.

The sample holds a few counts of this clone. The listed genes are named as in mouse. Read coverage stops 4 residues before the CDR3 terminus; the germline J gene supplies the remainder. This chain connects TRBV19 to TRBJ2-1; the match to TRBD2 covers 8 bases. Germline V gives CDR1 FNHDT, CDR2 SITEND (reference sequence). CDR3 length: 14 residues. The DNA read from the CDR3 is TGTGCCAGCAGTCTCGACCTGGGGGGCCCT. It codes for CASSLDLGGP. The CDR3 in its entirety is CASSLDLGGPEQFF.

In its sample, this clone was seen a few times. Mouse gene names and germline throughout. The sequenced CDR3 bases are TGTGCCAGCAGCCAAGAAGACAATAGTGCAGAA. It is translated as CASSQEDNSAE. The entire CDR3 is CASSQEDNSAETLYF. The chain couples TRBV5 to TRBJ2-3; D gene uncertain. The read falls 4 residues short of the CDR3 end, and the missing part is taken from the germline J gene. Trimming shortened V by 0 bases and J by 0 bases, and 7 bases separated the two germline ends. The CDR3 is 15 amino acids. Germline V gives CDR1 LGHNA, CDR2 YNLKQL (reference sequence).

This clone turned up a few times. Genes and germline come from the mouse. The observed sequence ends 4 residues before the CDR3 terminus, with the missing tail filled in from the germline J gene. V is TRBV26 and J is TRBJ2-5, with 7 nucleotides matching TRBD1. J was trimmed by 0 bases and V by 8 bases; bases with no gene match: 5. Germline V gene data show CDR1 as KGHPV and CDR2 as FQNQEV (reference sequence). The CDR3 covers 14 residues. The CDR3 reads CASPTGFNQDTQYF. CDR3 DNA (partial): TGTGCCAGCCCGACAGGGTTTAACCAAGAC.

This clone was detected only a few times. Here the gene names and germline are mouse. The read terminates 4 residues ahead of where the CDR3 ends, so the germline J gene completes it. The chain uses TRBV1 and TRBJ2-2; 10 positions match TRBD1. Trimming took 3 bases from V and 1 from J; bases not matched to a gene: 5. Germline loops: CDR1 NSQYPW, CDR2 LRSPGD (reference sequence). The CDR3 has 17 amino acids. CDR3 DNA, as far as it was read: TGCACCTGCAGTGCTGTGACAGGGGGCATAAACACCGGG. Its translation is CTCSAVTGGINTG. The full CDR3 protein reads CTCSAVTGGINTGQLYF.

This clone was recorded a few times. Here the gene names and germline are mouse. The read is 4 residues too short to cover the CDR3 end, so that end is filled in from the germline J gene. This chain uses TRBV19 with TRBJ2-3; no definite D call. The length of the CDR3 is 15 residues. Germline V CDR1 and CDR2: FNHDT, SITEND (reference sequence). Trimming shortened V by 0 bases and J by 0 bases, and 8 bases separated the two germline ends. Incomplete CDR3 DNA: TGTGCCAGCAGTATAGTTTCAGCTAGTGCAGAA. It encodes CASSIVSASAE. The whole CDR3 protein reads CASSIVSASAETLYF.